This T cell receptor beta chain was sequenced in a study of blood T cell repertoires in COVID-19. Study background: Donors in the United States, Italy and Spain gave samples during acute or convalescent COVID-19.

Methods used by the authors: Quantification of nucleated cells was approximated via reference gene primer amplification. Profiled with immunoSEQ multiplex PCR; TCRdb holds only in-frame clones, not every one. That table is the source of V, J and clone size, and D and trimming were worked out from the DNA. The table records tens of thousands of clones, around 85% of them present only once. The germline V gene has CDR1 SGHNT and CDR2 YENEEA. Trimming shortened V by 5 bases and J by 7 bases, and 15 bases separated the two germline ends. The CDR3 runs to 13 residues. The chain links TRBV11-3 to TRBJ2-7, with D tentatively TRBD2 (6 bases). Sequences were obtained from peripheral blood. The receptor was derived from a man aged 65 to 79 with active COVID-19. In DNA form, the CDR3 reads TGTGCCAGCAGCCAGACTAGAGAACGAGAGCAGTACTTC. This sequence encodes CASSQTREREQYF.